This T cell receptor beta chain appears in the sequencing data of a study of blood T cell repertoires in COVID-19. Study overall: COVID-19 samples collected from the United States, Italy and Spain covered acute and convalescent phases.

The authors' processing: Amplification with reference gene primers provided the estimates of nucleated cell counts. Profiling relied on immunoSEQ multiplex PCR, and the TCRdb table lists in-frame clones only, not all of them. The V and J calls and the clone size are those of that table, but D and trimming were determined from the DNA. The table includes about 64,000 clones, about 86% detected once. Unmatched junction bases numbered 4, after V lost 0 bases and J lost 7 bases. The germline gives CDR1 KGHDR, CDR2 SFDVKD. The CDR3 covers 15 residues. This TCR came from a middle-aged man with acute or convalescent COVID-19. The V call is TRBV24-1, the J call TRBJ2-1, with 8 bases fitting TRBD1. The specimen sequenced was peripheral blood. In DNA, the CDR3 is TGTGCCACCAGTGATTTGTCCACAGGGGGTAATGAGCAGTTCTTC. Amino acid sequence: CATSDLSTGGNEQFF.